The T cell receptor (beta chain) under discussion was sequenced for a study of blood T cell repertoires in COVID-19. Across the study: Samples representing acute and convalescent COVID-19 were sourced from the United States, Italy and Spain. PBMCs, B-cell-depleted T cells, or T cells provided the cDNA or gDNA that made up the material.

Looked up from germline, CDR1 is SGHTA and CDR2 is FQGNSA. The ends were cut back, 7 bases at V and 5 bases at J, with 15 bases in the middle. The CDR3 is 14 residues long. Original processing methods: Amplification from reference gene primers served as the basis for estimated nucleated cell counts. The table came from immunoSEQ multiplex PCR; TCRdb's copy has only in-frame clones and leaves some out. V and J calls plus clone size are reproduced from that table; the DNA served to infer D and trimming. Of roughly 190,000 clones listed, around nine tenths are singletons. The receptor was derived from a middle-aged man with active or convalescent COVID-19. Sequenced material: peripheral blood. This sequence joins TRBV7-2 and TRBJ2-1; TRBD1 might be the D (6 bases). The chain's CDR3 is CASNPRGSNNEQFF. Written as DNA, the CDR3 is TGTGCCAGCAACCCAAGGGGGAGTAACAATGAGCAGTTCTTC. Full variable domain (outside the CDR3, taken from reference TRBV7-2 and TRBJ2-1): GAGVSQSPSNKVTEKGKDVELRCDPISGHTALYWYRQSLGQGLEFLIYFQGNSAPDKSGLPSDRFSAERTGGSVSTLTIQRTQQEDSAVYLCASNPRGSNNEQFFGPGTRLTVL.